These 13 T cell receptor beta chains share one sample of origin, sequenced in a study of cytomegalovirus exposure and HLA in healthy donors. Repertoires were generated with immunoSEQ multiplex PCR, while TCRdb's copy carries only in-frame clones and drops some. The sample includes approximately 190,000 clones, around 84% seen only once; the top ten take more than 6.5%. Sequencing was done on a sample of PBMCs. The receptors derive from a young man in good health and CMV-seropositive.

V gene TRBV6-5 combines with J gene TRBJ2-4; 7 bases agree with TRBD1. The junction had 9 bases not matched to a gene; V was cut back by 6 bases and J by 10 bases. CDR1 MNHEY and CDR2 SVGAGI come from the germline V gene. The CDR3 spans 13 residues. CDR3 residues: CASRSGQALIQYF. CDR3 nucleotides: TGTGCCAGCAGATCCGGACAGGCCTTAATTCAGTACTTC.

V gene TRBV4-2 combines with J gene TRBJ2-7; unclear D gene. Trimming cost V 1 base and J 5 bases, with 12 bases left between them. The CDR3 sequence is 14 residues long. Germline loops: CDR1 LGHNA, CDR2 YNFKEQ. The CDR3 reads CASSQGRQRDEQYF. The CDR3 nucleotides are TGTGCCAGCAGCCAAGGGCGGCAGCGCGACGAGCAGTACTTC.

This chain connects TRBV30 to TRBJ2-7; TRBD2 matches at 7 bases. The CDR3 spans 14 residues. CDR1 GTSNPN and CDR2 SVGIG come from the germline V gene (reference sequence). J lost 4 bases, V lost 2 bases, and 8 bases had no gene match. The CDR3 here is CAWSKLGGRYEQYF. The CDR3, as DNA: TGTGCCTGGAGTAAACTGGGCGGGAGATACGAGCAGTACTTC.

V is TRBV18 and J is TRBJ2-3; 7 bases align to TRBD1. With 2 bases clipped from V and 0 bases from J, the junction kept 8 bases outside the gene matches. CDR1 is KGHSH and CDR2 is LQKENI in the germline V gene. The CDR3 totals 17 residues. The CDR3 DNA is TGTGCCAGCTCACCAACAAGACAGGGTGTTAGCACAGATACGCAGTATTTT. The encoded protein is CASSPTRQGVSTDTQYF.

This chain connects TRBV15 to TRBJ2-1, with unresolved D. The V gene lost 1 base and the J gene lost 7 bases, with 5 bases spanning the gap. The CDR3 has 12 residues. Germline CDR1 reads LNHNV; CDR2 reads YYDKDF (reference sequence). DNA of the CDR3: TGTGCCACCAGCAGAGCCCCTAATGAGCAGTTCTTC. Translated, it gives CATSRAPNEQFF.

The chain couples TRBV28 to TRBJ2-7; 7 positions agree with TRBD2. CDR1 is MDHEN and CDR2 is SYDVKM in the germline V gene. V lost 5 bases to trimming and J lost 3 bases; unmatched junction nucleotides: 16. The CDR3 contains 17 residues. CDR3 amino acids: CASSGRTSQAPNYEQYF. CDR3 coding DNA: TGTGCCAGCAGTGGGCGGACTAGTCAAGCACCTAACTACGAGCAGTACTTC.

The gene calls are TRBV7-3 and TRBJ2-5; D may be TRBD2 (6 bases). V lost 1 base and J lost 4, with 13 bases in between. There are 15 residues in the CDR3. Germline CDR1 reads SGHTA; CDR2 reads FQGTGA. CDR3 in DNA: TGTGCCAGCAGCTTAAACGGCGGAGGGACAGAGACCCAGTACTTC. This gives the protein CASSLNGGGTETQYF.

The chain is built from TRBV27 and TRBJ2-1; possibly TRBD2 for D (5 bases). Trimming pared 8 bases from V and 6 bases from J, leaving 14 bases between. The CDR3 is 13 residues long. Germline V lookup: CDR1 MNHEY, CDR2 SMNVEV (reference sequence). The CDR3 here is CASRAEDFNEQFF. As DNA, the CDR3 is TGTGCCAGCCGGGCGGAGGACTTCAATGAGCAGTTCTTC.

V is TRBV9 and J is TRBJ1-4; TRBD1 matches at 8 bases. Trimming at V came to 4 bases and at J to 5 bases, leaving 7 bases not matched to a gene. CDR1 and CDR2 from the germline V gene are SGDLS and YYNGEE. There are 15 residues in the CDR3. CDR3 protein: CASSQGNRGNEKLFF. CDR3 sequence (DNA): TGTGCCAGCAGCCAGGGGAACAGGGGGAATGAAAAACTGTTTTTT.

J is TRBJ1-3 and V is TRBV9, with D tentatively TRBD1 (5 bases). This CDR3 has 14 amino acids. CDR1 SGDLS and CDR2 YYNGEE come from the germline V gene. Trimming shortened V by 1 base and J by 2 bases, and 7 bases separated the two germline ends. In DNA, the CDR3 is TGTGCCAGCAGCGTAAGCAGGGCTGGAAACACCATATATTTT. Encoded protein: CASSVSRAGNTIYF.

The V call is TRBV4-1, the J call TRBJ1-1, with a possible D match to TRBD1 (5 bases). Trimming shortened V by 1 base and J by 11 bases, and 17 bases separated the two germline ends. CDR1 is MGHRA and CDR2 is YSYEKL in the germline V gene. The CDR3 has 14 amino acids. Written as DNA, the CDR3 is TGCGCCAGCAGCCAAGGGACCTACTCCCGGGGGGCTTTCTTT. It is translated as CASSQGTYSRGAFF.

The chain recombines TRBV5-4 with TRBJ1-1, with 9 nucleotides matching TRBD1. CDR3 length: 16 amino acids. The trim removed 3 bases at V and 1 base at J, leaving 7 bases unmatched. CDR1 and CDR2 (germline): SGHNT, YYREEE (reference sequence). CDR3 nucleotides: TGTGCCAGCAGCTCGGGGGACAGGGCCAAGAACACTGAAGCTTTCTTT. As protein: CASSSGDRAKNTEAFF.

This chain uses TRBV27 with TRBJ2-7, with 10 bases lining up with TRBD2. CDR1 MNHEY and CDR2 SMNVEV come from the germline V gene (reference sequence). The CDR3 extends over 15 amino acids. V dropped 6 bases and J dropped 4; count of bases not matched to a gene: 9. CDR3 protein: CASRPRTSGYYEQYF. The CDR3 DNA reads TGTGCCAGCAGACCTCGGACTAGCGGATATTACGAGCAGTACTTC.